The 26 T cell receptor beta chains below come from one sample, sequenced in a study of CD8+CD57+ T cells in acquired aplastic anemia listed by TCRdb under 2018. Sequencing instrument: Illumina HiSeq 2000. Genomic DNA was used as template for profiling of TCR beta VDJ combinations and CDR3 sequences. TCRdb itself trimmed the public reads at Q25 with fastp, ran MiXCR and retained productive beta chains. Rows with a matching CDR3 protein are joined into one entry that keeps the most common DNA and genes. The sample has approximately 260,000 distinct CDR3 sequences on record, 65% to 90% of them singletons. The ten largest clones capture approximately 40% of the sample. The patients picked for sequencing were ones in whom flow cytometry had shown an expansion of CD8+CD57+ cells. The sequenced sample was sorted CD4+, CD8+, or CD8+CD57+ T cells (not recorded which) from PBMCs. The receptors shown here come from a human donor with aplastic anemia.

The chain recombines TRBV7-8 with TRBJ1-2; D ambiguous. Deletions cut 5 bases from V and 12 bases from J, with 19 bases between. Germline assignment: CDR1 SGHVS and CDR2 FQNEAQ. The CDR3 length is 13 residues. This chain's CDR3 is CASSRRGGNIHTF. In DNA, the CDR3 is TGTGCCAGCAGCCGTCGGGGTGGAAATATTCACACCTTC.

The rearrangement links TRBV7-6 to TRBJ1-5; D perhaps matches TRBD1 (6 bases). Trimming took off 2 bases at V and 16 bases at J, with 21 bases between the two ends. Germline lookup yields CDR1 SGHVS and CDR2 FNYEAQ. The CDR3 covers 14 residues. CDR3 amino acids: CASSLTHGTKQTHF. For the CDR3, the DNA is TGTGCCAGCAGCTTAACCCACGGGACAAAACAGACCCATTTT.

This clonotype turned up a few times. The chain is built from TRBV24-1 and TRBJ2-7; 9 positions agree with TRBD1. Looked up from germline, CDR1 is KGHDR and CDR2 is SFDVKD. The CDR3 is made up of 15 amino acids. V lost 2 bases, J lost 5 bases, and 6 bases stayed unmatched. In nucleotides, the CDR3 is TGTGCCACCAGTGATTCGGGGACAGGGTTCCACGAGCAGTACTTC. Its translation is CATSDSGTGFHEQYF.

Comments on this clonotype: At one of its ends the junction is not consistent with the germline gene, which may arise from a read error. This rearrangement joins TRBV11-2 to TRBJ1-6; 8 positions match TRBD1. The CDR3 length is 16 residues. CDR1 is SGHAT, CDR2 FQNNGV, per germline. This CDR3 is CASSLQGGCYNSPLHF. The CDR3 DNA follows: TGTGCCAGTAGCTTACAGGGGGGGTGCTATAATTCACCCCTCCACTTT.

With respect to this clonotype: One junction end disagrees with the germline gene, perhaps due to a read error. V gene TRBV7-2 combines with J gene TRBJ2-3; possible D gene TRBD1, 6 bases. CDR3 size: 15 residues. Germline CDR1 is SGHTA and CDR2 is FQGNSA. This CDR3 is CASSVGGDRTATQYF. CDR3 nucleotides: TGTGCCAGCAGCGTAGGGGGAGATCGCACAGCTACGCAGTATTTT. Filled out from reference TRBV7-2 and TRBJ2-3, the complete variable domain reads GAGVSQSPSNKVTEKGKDVELRCDPISGHTALYWYRQSLGQGLEFLIYFQGNSAPDKSGLPSDRFSAERTGGSVSTLTIQRTQQEDSAVYLCASSVGGDRTATQYFGPGTRLTVL.

In the case of this clonotype: The CDR3 does not end in the conserved phenylalanine or tryptophan, so this is likely a read error. This chain connects TRBV2 to TRBJ1-2, with 10 bases matching TRBD1. The CDR3 is made up of 16 amino acids. Looked up from germline, CDR1 is SNHLY and CDR2 is FYNNEI. The CDR3 region has the DNA TGTGCCAGCAGCGCCCGGGACAGGGGCTTGCACTATTGCTACACCGTC. This encodes CASSARDRGLHYCYTV.

The V gene is TRBV15, the J gene TRBJ1-2; 9 bases align to TRBD1. Looked up from germline, CDR1 is LNHNV and CDR2 is YYDKDF (reference sequence). Unmatched junction bases numbered 7, after V lost 0 bases and J lost 5 bases. The CDR3 has 16 residues. CDR3 nucleotides: TGTGCCACCAGCAGAGAGGACAGGGGACTTCTGTATGGCTACACCTTC. Its translation: CATSREDRGLLYGYTF.

Comments on this clonotype: In this CDR3 the conserved last residue, phenylalanine or tryptophan, is missing, so a read error is likely. The limits of the CDR3 on the DNA are not certain, so only TCRdb's listed CDR3 is given. The rearrangement uses TRBV9 and TRBJ2-3. Germline-derived CDR1 and CDR2 are SGDLS and YYNGEE. Both ends counted, the CDR3 spans 13 residues. CDR3: CASSVAATVQQYV.

This clonotype appeared a few times. The CDR3 here is CASRHGGTDTQYF. DNA of the CDR3: TGTGCCAGCAGACACGGGGGCACAGATACGCAGTATTTT. This chain uses TRBV12-3 or TRBV12-4 with TRBJ2-3; a possible D gene is TRBD2 (5 bases). V gave up 6 bases and J gave up 1 base, with 8 bases separating them. This CDR3 has 13 residues.

The chain has TRBV5-4 and TRBJ2-3; maybe TRBD1 (5 bases). The CDR3 has 14 residues. Trimming stripped 4 bases from V and 6 bases from J, with 15 bases between. CDR1 and CDR2 (germline): SGHNT, YYREEE (reference sequence). DNA for the CDR3: TGTGCCAGCAGCCCTGGGGCAGGTCCCGATACGCAGTATTTT. Protein product: CASSPGAGPDTQYF.

The J gene is TRBJ2-7, the V gene TRBV5-6; no firm D call. In germline, CDR1 is SGHDT, CDR2 YYEEEE. V lost 0 bases and J lost 3, with 10 bases in between. The CDR3 covers 14 residues. In nucleotides, the CDR3 is TGTGCCAGCAGCTTGGTGGCAGAACACTACGAGCAGTACGTC. Translation gives CASSLVAEHYEQYV.

The CDR3 DNA reads TGTGCCAGCGGGGACGGGGCTAGCGATACGCAGTTCTTC. This translates into CASGDGASDTQFF. The chain couples TRBV24-1 to TRBJ2-3; weak D call: TRBD2 (6 bases). The DNA end favors TRBJ2-1, so the J call may be wrong. Germline CDR1 KGHDR, CDR2 SFDVKD. The CDR3 has 13 amino acids.

This chain joins TRBV9 and TRBJ2-2; tentative D call: TRBD2 (5 bases). The J call is doubtful: the DNA matches TRBJ2-3 better. Germline V gene data show CDR1 as SGDLS and CDR2 as YYNGEE. The CDR3 loop spans 12 amino acids. The CDR3 is CASSEGSGAQYF. Here the CDR3 DNA reads TGTGCCAGCAGCGAAGGGTCCGGGGCGCAGTATTTT.

This clonotype has a handful of counts. The V gene is TRBV9, the J gene TRBJ2-7; TRBD2 matches 14 bases. Per germline, CDR1 SGDLS and CDR2 YYNGEE. This CDR3 region has 14 residues. The trim removed 5 bases at V and 3 bases at J, leaving 1 base unmatched. CDR3 nucleotides: TGTGCCAGCAGGGGACTAGCGGGGGTCTACGAGCAGTACTTC. It is translated as CASRGLAGVYEQYF.

This clonotype was recorded only once. Relative to the germline gene, one junction end is altered; a read error may explain this. The rearrangement uses TRBV7-9 and TRBJ2-5, with D possibly TRBD2 on 5 matching bases. This CDR3 is built from 14 residues. Per germline, CDR1 SEHNR and CDR2 FQNEAQ (reference sequence). Here the CDR3 DNA reads TGTGCCAGCAGCACGGGATCCGGCACCCAGACCCAGCACTTC. Its translation is CASSTGSGTQTQHF.

To note about this clonotype: The CDR3 ends on some other residue instead of the conserved phenylalanine or tryptophan, so this is likely a read error. Because the CDR3's place on the DNA is in doubt, the DNA is left out and the CDR3 is given as listed by TCRdb. V is TRBV9 and J is TRBJ2-3; TRBD2 is the table's D call, not checked against the DNA. The CDR3 is 13 residues long, counting both termini. Germline CDR1 reads SGDLS; CDR2 reads YYNGEE. The CDR3 is CASGDGGAGPHQL.

With regard to this clonotype: The germline gene is not matched at one end of the junction; a read error may be the cause. V gene TRBV19 combines with J gene TRBJ2-3; D unresolved. This CDR3 is built from 13 residues. Germline CDR1 LNHDA, CDR2 SQIVND (reference sequence). The CDR3 DNA reads TGTGCCAGCAGCAGAGCCCGCACATATACGCAGTATTTT. Protein: CASSRARTYTQYF.

On this clonotype itself: Likely a read error: the CDR3 ends without its conserved phenylalanine or tryptophan. The DNA is omitted, as the CDR3 cannot be located on it reliably, and the CDR3 follows TCRdb's listing. The chain employs TRBV7-3 and TRBJ2-3; the D call in the table, TRBD2, was not verified against the DNA. Germline lookup yields CDR1 SGHTA and CDR2 FQGTGA. Counting both end residues, the CDR3 totals 13 amino acids. The CDR3 region is CASSLGLAYVNGL.

This chain connects TRBV7-3 to TRBJ2-2; no clear D gene. From germline, CDR1 is SGHTA and CDR2 FQGTGA. This CDR3 is 13 amino acids long. The V gene lost 0 bases and the J gene lost 5 bases, with 4 bases spanning the gap. CDR3 nucleotide sequence: TGTGCCAGCAGCTTAACCCAGACCGGGGAGCTGTTTTTT. It specifies CASSLTQTGELFF.

This clonotype has a handful of counts. The rearrangement joins TRBV2 to TRBJ2-7; the D is unclear. V was cut by 4 bases and J by 2 bases, with 6 bases left in between. CDR3 length: 12 amino acids. The germline CDR1 and CDR2 sequences are SNHLY and FYNNEI. Here the CDR3 DNA reads TGTGCCAGCAGTGGAAGCCCCTACGAGCAGTACTTC. The encoded protein is CASSGSPYEQYF.

The gene calls are TRBV5-4 and TRBJ2-1; TRBD2 is a possible D gene (6 bases). The CDR3 runs 13 residues. Trimming removed 2 bases at V and 11 bases at J, with 14 bases between. Germline values: CDR1 SGHNT, CDR2 YYREEE (reference sequence). The CDR3 bases are TGTGCCAGCAGCTTTGCTAGCGCCATTAAGCAGTTCTTC. This translates into CASSFASAIKQFF.

Written as DNA, the CDR3 is TGTGCCAGCAGCTTAGATCTAGCCGGGAACACCGTATCTTTCTTT. This sequence encodes CASSLDLAGNTVSFF. This chain links TRBV7-2 with TRBJ1-1; D remains unclear. The CDR3 runs to 15 residues. Trimming left V 1 base short and J 12 bases short, with 21 bases between. Germline CDR1 is SGHTA and CDR2 is FQGNSA.

On this clonotype: A read error is likely, as this CDR3 ends without the conserved phenylalanine or tryptophan. No DNA is shown, since the ends of the CDR3 on it are uncertain; the CDR3 is the one TCRdb lists. The V and J genes are TRBV7-8 and TRBJ1-5. The germline gives CDR1 SGHVS, CDR2 FQNEAQ. The CDR3 length is 12 residues, termini included. This CDR3 reads CASSFFADRQHL.

Worth noting for this clonotype: The final CDR3 position lacks the conserved phenylalanine or tryptophan, pointing to a likely read error. The DNA is left out, because the CDR3 cannot be placed on it with certainty; the CDR3 is given as TCRdb lists it. The J gene is TRBJ1-6, the V gene TRBV2; the DNA was not used to check the table's D call, TRBD1. Germline CDR1 SNHLY, CDR2 FYNNEI. The CDR3 spans 15 amino acids, including both terminal residues. The CDR3 sequence is CASGDDSTDTQPLDL.

This chain connects TRBV7-9 to TRBJ1-2; D unresolved. V dropped 5 bases and J dropped 4 bases, with 14 bases sitting between them. Per the germline V gene, CDR1 is SEHNR and CDR2 is FQNEAQ (reference sequence). CDR3 length: 14 amino acids. The CDR3 bases are TGTGCCAGCAGCCATACCTCCGGGCCCTATGGCTACACCTTC. Encoded protein: CASSHTSGPYGYTF.

This rearrangement joins TRBV7-9 to TRBJ2-7; no reliable D call. In germline, CDR1 is SEHNR, CDR2 FQNEAQ (reference sequence). CDR3 length equals 15 residues. V dropped 5 bases and J dropped 10 bases, with 24 bases sitting between them. In DNA form, the CDR3 reads TGTGCCAGCAGCGTAACGGGTGGCTTCGACTCCAACCAGTACTTC. Translating it yields CASSVTGGFDSNQYF.